The clone carrying this TCR beta chain was observed a handful of times. Other DNA sequences within the sample encode an identical CDR3. PCR used 60 Vbeta primers and 13 Jbeta primers. TCRdb keeps only in-frame clones here, not all; method: immunoSEQ multiplex PCR. Counted here are about 170,000 clones, over 60% occurring once; the ten biggest clones make up less than 8%. This entry is derived from a study of cytomegalovirus exposure and HLA in healthy donors. V was cut by 5 bases and J by 0 bases, with 20 bases left in between. The germline V gene has CDR1 LNHDA and CDR2 SQIVND (reference sequence). This CDR3 has 18 amino acids.

This clonotype was obtained from a middle-aged man in good health and CMV-seropositive. This sequence joins TRBV19 and TRBJ1-3; weak D call: TRBD1 (5 bases). The sample consisted of PBMCs. CDR3 DNA: TGTGCCAGTAGTTCCCCGCCCGGCAGGGCGGACTCTGGAAACACCATATATTTT. This encodes CASSSPPGRADSGNTIYF. The whole variable domain, filled in from reference TRBV19 and TRBJ1-3, reads DGGITQSPKYLFRKEGQNVTLSCEQNLNHDAMYWYRQDPGQGLRLIYYSQIVNDFQKGDIAEGYSVSREKKESFPLTVTSAQKNPTAFYLCASSSPPGRADSGNTIYFGEGSWLTVV.